This is a list of T cell receptor beta chains from one sample in a study of T cell responses to AZD1222 COVID-19 vaccine. Method: immunoSEQ multiplex PCR; TCRdb's copy keeps in-frame clones and lacks some. This table has some 130,000 clones, about 92% appearing once. The sequenced sample was peripheral blood, obtained on day 0 of AZD1222 vaccination. These receptors originate from an adult in good health. The CDR3 runs from the conserved cysteine through the conserved F or W.

J: TRBJ1-3
V: TRBV9
CDR3: CASTRTGGSSGNTIYF

J: TRBJ1-1
V: TRBV6-5
CDR3: CASRENTEAFF

J: TRBJ1-1
V: TRBV14
CDR3: CASGTGALQAFF

J: TRBJ1-1
V: TRBV24-1
CDR3: CATSDSKGEAFF

J: TRBJ2-3
V: TRBV7-9
CDR3: CASSLARTDTQYF

J: TRBJ2-5
V: TRBV20-1
CDR3: CSASSALAGETQYF

J: TRBJ1-4
V: TRBV19
CDR3: CASSILPQGRDEKLFF

J: TRBJ1-1
V: TRBV7-2
CDR3: CASSLTGGRTEAFF

J: TRBJ2-3
V: TRBV9
CDR3: CASSVGGISGGVADTQYF

J: TRBJ1-2
V: TRBV5-1
CDR3: CASSLHQTDGYTF

J: TRBJ2-7
V: TRBV18
CDR3: CASSLGQASSYEQYF

J: TRBJ2-7
V: TRBV6-6
CDR3: CASSYSRGDHYEQYF

J: TRBJ1-5
V: TRBV20-1
CDR3: CSASLGPRNQPQHF

J: TRBJ2-2
V: TRBV6-5
CDR3: CASSYFGSGELFF

J: TRBJ2-4
V: TRBV18
CDR3: CASSPTVGQGDIQYF

J: TRBJ2-3
V: TRBV7-9
CDR3: CASSLGGVFTDTQYF

J: TRBJ1-4
V: TRBV19
CDR3: CASSARTAGGKLFF

J: TRBJ1-5
V: TRBV7-9
CDR3: CASSLEVPPQHF

J: TRBJ2-7
V: TRBV6-1
CDR3: CASSEWGRSYEQYF

J: TRBJ2-1
V: TRBV3-1/TRBV3-2
CDR3: CATDHRDSVRNEQFF

J: TRBJ1-3
V: TRBV5-1
CDR3: CASSLGHTDSGNTIYF

J: TRBJ1-4
V: TRBV4-3
CDR3: CASSQVLGQGAGEKLFF

J: TRBJ2-5
V: TRBV5-1
CDR3: CASSLRETQYF

J: TRBJ1-3
V: TRBV19
CDR3: CASFPGLSGNTIYF

J: TRBJ1-5
V: TRBV25-1
CDR3: CASHIDALLSNQPQHF

J: TRBJ1-1
V: TRBV18
CDR3: CASSLMTGVNTEAFF

J: TRBJ1-4
V: TRBV12-3/TRBV12-4
CDR3: CASGDRDEKLFF

J: TRBJ1-5
V: TRBV10-3
CDR3: CAISESTGQPQHF

J: TRBJ1-2
V: TRBV4-2
CDR3: CASSQTMNLDGNYGYTF

J: TRBJ2-3
V: TRBV5-1
CDR3: CASSYASGGTRDTQYF

J: TRBJ1-5
V: TRBV2
CDR3: CASSRDKIYQPQHF

J: TRBJ2-5
V: TRBV18
CDR3: CASSHTSGPISSETQYF

J: TRBJ1-5
V: TRBV28
CDR3: CASSFPRTPSNQPQHF

J: TRBJ1-2
V: TRBV27
CDR3: CASRGGRHYGYTF

J: TRBJ2-6
V: TRBV19
CDR3: CASSPGFESSGANVLTF

J: TRBJ2-3
V: TRBV12-3/TRBV12-4
CDR3: CASSRGAWDTQYF

J: TRBJ2-6
V: TRBV6-5
CDR3: CASSSWGAGANVLTF

J: TRBJ1-2
V: TRBV5-6
CDR3: CASSLDYGYTF

J: TRBJ1-3
V: TRBV7-3
CDR3: CASSLPLSASRRNTIYF

J: TRBJ1-5
V: TRBV12-3/TRBV12-4
CDR3: CASRGTGNQPQHF

J: TRBJ1-2
V: TRBV28
CDR3: CASTILASTGGYGYTF

J: TRBJ2-3
V: TRBV5-4
CDR3: CASSSSAGNTDTQYF

J: TRBJ1-5
V: TRBV4-1
CDR3: CASSPVDTGDQPQHF